The 15 T cell receptor beta chains in this list originate from one sample, sequenced in a study of blood T cell repertoires in COVID-19. Some clones are missing from TCRdb's copy, which holds only in-frame ones; the method was immunoSEQ multiplex PCR. The repertoire holds roughly 60,000 clones, with about four fifths as singletons. The sequencing input was peripheral blood. The receptors were gathered from a human donor in a cohort sampled during active COVID-19.

This clone was counted at least ten times. The CDR3 coding sequence is TGTGCCAGCAGCCCCGGGACAGGGGGCTATGAGCAGTTCTTC. Its protein is CASSPGTGGYEQFF. The chain uses TRBV7-3 and TRBJ2-1; 12 bases match TRBD1. The CDR3 loop spans 14 amino acids. Germline V gene sequence: CDR1 SGHTA, CDR2 FQGTGA. J gave up 8 bases and V 5 bases, and 4 bases lay outside the gene matches.

J is TRBJ2-7 and V is TRBV6-2 or TRBV6-3; 9 bases match TRBD1. The CDR3 covers 15 residues. V gave up 2 bases and J gave up 5 bases; unmatched junction bases: 7. Per germline, CDR1 MNHEY and CDR2 SVGEGT. CDR3 residues: CASSYRGQGFDEQYF. In nucleotides, the CDR3 is TGTGCCAGCAGTTACCGTGGACAGGGGTTTGACGAGCAGTACTTC.

The J gene is TRBJ1-3, the V gene TRBV6-6; D is unclear. CDR1 and CDR2 (germline): MNHNY, SVGAGI (reference sequence). The CDR3 is 14 amino acids. Trimming left V 6 bases short and J 4 bases short, with 13 bases between. This CDR3 reads CASSQEKYGNTIYF. The CDR3 DNA reads as TGTGCCAGCAGCCAAGAGAAATACGGAAACACCATATATTTT.

V is TRBV18 and J is TRBJ1-1; D perhaps matches TRBD1 (6 bases). The CDR3 is made up of 14 amino acids. The germline V gene encodes CDR1 KGHSH and CDR2 LQKENI. V lost 3 bases and J 1 base, leaving 9 bases between the germline ends. This chain's CDR3 is CASSPGQTNTEAFF. CDR3 DNA: TGTGCCAGCTCACCGGGACAAACGAACACTGAAGCTTTCTTT.

The chain is built from TRBV6-2 or TRBV6-3 and TRBJ2-1; maybe TRBD2 (6 bases). Germline V lookup: CDR1 MNHEY, CDR2 SVGEGT. The ends were cut back, 2 bases at V and 7 bases at J, with 15 bases in the middle. The length of the CDR3 is 15 residues. The chain's CDR3 is CASSYGGTGTNEQFF. The CDR3 region has the DNA TGTGCCAGCAGTTACGGCGGGACGGGTACTAATGAGCAGTTCTTC.

The rearrangement uses TRBV5-4 and TRBJ1-2; 7 nucleotides align to TRBD1. The CDR3 has 13 amino acids. The germline CDR1 and CDR2 sequences are SGHNT and YYREEE (reference sequence). With V trimmed by 4 bases and J by 8 bases, 8 bases remained unmatched. CDR3 coding DNA: TGTGCCAGCAGCCTCAGGGGGGCGGGGGGCTACACCTTC. It is translated as CASSLRGAGGYTF. Together with reference TRBV5-4 and TRBJ1-2, the CDR3 gives the full variable domain: ETGVTQSPTHLIKTRGQQVTLRCSSQSGHNTVSWYQQALGQGPQFIFQYYREEENGRGNFPPRFSGLQFPNYSSELNVNALELDDSALYLCASSLRGAGGYTFGSGTRLTVV.

This sequence joins TRBV9 and TRBJ2-1; 10 nucleotides match TRBD2. Germline loops: CDR1 SGDLS, CDR2 YYNGEE. V was pared by 4 bases and J by 6 bases, with 16 bases of the junction left unmatched. This CDR3 has 18 residues. DNA of the CDR3: TGTGCCAGCAGCCCGGGGGAGCGGGAGGGCCTCTGGGGCAATGAGCAGTTCTTC. The encoded protein is CASSPGEREGLWGNEQFF.

V is TRBV9 and J is TRBJ1-6; the D gene is possibly TRBD1 (6 bases). The CDR3 sequence is 13 residues long. Between the trimmed V and J ends, which lost 4 bases and 10 bases, there was a span of 12 bases. Germline CDR1 SGDLS, CDR2 YYNGEE. The CDR3, as DNA: TGTGCCAGCAGCCCCTTGGGGGCCTCACCCCTCCACTTT. Translated: CASSPLGASPLHF. The variable domain in full, with the rest retrieved from reference TRBV9 and TRBJ1-6, is DSGVTQTPKHLITATGQRVTLRCSPRSGDLSVYWYQQSLDQGLQFLIQYYNGEERAKGNILERFSAQQFPDLHSELNLSSLELGDSALYFCASSPLGASPLHFGNGTRLTVT.

The V gene is TRBV29-1, the J gene TRBJ2-2, with no clear D. The CDR3 loop spans 14 amino acids. CDR1 SQVTM and CDR2 ANQGSEA come from the germline V gene. With 3 bases removed from V and 0 bases from J, the gap between germline ends came to 8 bases. The CDR3 DNA is TGCAGCGTTGACGGAGATACGAACACCGGGGAGCTGTTTTTT. The encoded protein is CSVDGDTNTGELFF.

The CDR3 sequence: CSVETAYEQYF. For the CDR3, the DNA is TGCAGCGTTGAGACAGCTTACGAGCAGTACTTC. The rearrangement joins TRBV29-1 to TRBJ2-7, with D possibly being TRBD1 (5 bases). CDR1 and CDR2 from the germline V gene are SQVTM and ANQGSEA. V gave up 3 bases and J gave up 4 bases, with 7 bases separating them. The CDR3 spans 11 residues.

The V gene is TRBV7-9, the J gene TRBJ2-3; TRBD2 might be the D (6 bases). Germline-derived CDR1 and CDR2 are SEHNR and FQNEAQ (reference sequence). V lost 5 bases and J 0 bases, leaving 12 bases between the germline ends. This CDR3 region has 15 residues. CDR3 in amino acids: CASSESGTSTDTQYF. The CDR3 region has the DNA TGTGCCAGCAGCGAGAGTGGGACTAGCACAGATACGCAGTATTTT.

V and J are TRBV28 and TRBJ1-1; weak D call: TRBD1 (6 bases). Trimming pared 6 bases from V and 1 base from J, leaving 12 bases between. Germline CDR1 reads MDHEN; CDR2 reads SYDVKM. This CDR3 contains 14 residues. The CDR3 loop is CASRPGQKNTEAFF. CDR3 in DNA: TGTGCCAGCAGGCCGGGACAAAAGAACACTGAAGCTTTCTTT.

This chain uses TRBV6-2 or TRBV6-3 with TRBJ2-5; D may be TRBD2 (5 bases). This CDR3 contains 14 residues. The ends were cut back, 4 bases at V and 5 bases at J, with 14 bases in the middle. The germline V gene encodes CDR1 MNHEY and CDR2 SVGEGT. CDR3 loop: CASSSGTGLETQYF. The CDR3 bases are TGTGCCAGCAGTTCCGGAACGGGGTTGGAGACCCAGTACTTC.

The chain has TRBV6-1 and TRBJ1-3, with D possibly TRBD1 on 5 matching bases. Trimming cost V 3 bases and J 4 bases, with 16 bases left between them. Germline V gene sequence: CDR1 MNHNS, CDR2 SASEGT. This CDR3 region has 16 residues. The CDR3 is CASSDGPAGGGNTIYF. CDR3 in DNA: TGTGCCAGCAGTGATGGCCCAGCGGGGGGGGGAAACACCATATATTTT.

V and J are TRBV11-2 and TRBJ2-1; 12 bases fit TRBD2. CDR3 length: 17 amino acids. Looked up from germline, CDR1 is SGHAT and CDR2 is FQNNGV. V trimming: 0 bases; J trimming: 2 bases; junction bases outside the gene matches: 2. The CDR3, as DNA: TGTGCCAGCAGCTTAGATCTAGCGGGGGGGCCCTACAATGAGCAGTTCTTC. Translation: CASSLDLAGGPYNEQFF.